Given below is one T cell receptor beta chain in context. The study separated CD4+ cells into CD45RA+ naive and CD45RA-negative memory subsets. Genomic DNA of each subset was evenly split across several immunoSEQ plates. The method was immunoSEQ multiplex PCR; TCRdb's version includes in-frame clones alone and lacks a portion of them. The profile shows 950,000 to 1,300,000 clones, 65% to 75% of them singletons. Trimming shortened V by 6 bases and J by 8 bases, and 20 bases separated the two germline ends. This CDR3 is 15 amino acids long. Per the germline V gene, CDR1 is KGHSH and CDR2 is LQKENI. The sample comes from a study of shared clonotypes between healthy human individuals. About the research overall: Used for every donor were three CD4 naive, three CD4 memory, two CD8 naive and one CD8 memory plate.

The chain joins TRBV18 to TRBJ2-1, with TRBD2 as a possible D gene (5 bases). This sequence was found in a man younger than 35 in good health. Material: memory CD4+ T cells sorted from blood. Described subset: CD45RA-negative fraction. CDR3 region: CASSPRGSSVDEQFF. The CDR3 region has the DNA TGTGCCAGCTCCCCCCGGGGATCCTCGGTCGATGAGCAGTTCTTC.